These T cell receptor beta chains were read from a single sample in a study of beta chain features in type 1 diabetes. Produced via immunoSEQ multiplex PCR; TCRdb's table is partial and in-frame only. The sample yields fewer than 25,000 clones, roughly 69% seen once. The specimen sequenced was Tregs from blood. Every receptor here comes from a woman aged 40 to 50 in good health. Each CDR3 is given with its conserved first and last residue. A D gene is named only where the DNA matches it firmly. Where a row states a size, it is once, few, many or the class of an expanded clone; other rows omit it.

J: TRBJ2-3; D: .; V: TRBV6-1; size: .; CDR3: CASRGPVTDTQYF; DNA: TGTGCCAGCAGGGGCCCCGTCACAGATACGCAGTATTTT
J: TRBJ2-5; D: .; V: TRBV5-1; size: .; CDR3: CASSNPRGERETQYF; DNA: TGCGCCAGCAGCAATCCCAGGGGCGAGAGGGAGACCCAGTACTTC
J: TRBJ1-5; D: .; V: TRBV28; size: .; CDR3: CASSYTTGSNQPQHF; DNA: TGTGCCAGCAGCTATACCACAGGGTCTAATCAGCCCCAGCATTTT
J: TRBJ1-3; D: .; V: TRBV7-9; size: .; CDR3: CASSSPETGRNTIYF; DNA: TGTGCCAGCAGTTCACCAGAAACAGGGAGAAACACCATATATTTT
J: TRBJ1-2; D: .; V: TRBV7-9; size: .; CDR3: CASSPTGPAGYGYTF; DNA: TGTGCCAGCAGCCCTACAGGACCTGCTGGCTATGGCTACACCTTC
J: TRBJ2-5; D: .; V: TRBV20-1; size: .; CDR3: CSATLGETQYF; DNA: TGCAGTGCTACCCTCGGGGAGACCCAGTACTTC
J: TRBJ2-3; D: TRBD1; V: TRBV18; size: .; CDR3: CASSPDRGGTDTQYF; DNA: TGTGCCAGCTCACCGGACAGGGGTGGCACAGATACGCAGTATTTT
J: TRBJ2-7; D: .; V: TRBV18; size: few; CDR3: CASSPEAGAPYEQYF; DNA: TGTGCCAGCTCACCCGAGGCAGGGGCTCCCTACGAGCAGTACTTC
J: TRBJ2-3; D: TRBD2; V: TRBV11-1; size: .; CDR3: CASSTGLAVASTDTQYF; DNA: TGTGCCAGCAGCACGGGACTAGCGGTAGCCAGCACAGATACGCAGTATTTT
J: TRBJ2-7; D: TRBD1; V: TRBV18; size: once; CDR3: CASSPARGPGEQYF; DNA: TGTGCCAGCTCACCAGCCAGGGGGCCGGGAGAGCAGTACTTC
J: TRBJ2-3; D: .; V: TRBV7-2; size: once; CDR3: CASSLSGTGTDTQYF; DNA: TGTGCCAGCAGCTTATCCGGAACAGGCACAGATACGCAGTATTTT
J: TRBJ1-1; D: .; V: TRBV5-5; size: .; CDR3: CASSLGRFPTEAFF; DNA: TGTGCCAGCAGCTTGGGCAGGTTTCCCACTGAAGCTTTCTTT
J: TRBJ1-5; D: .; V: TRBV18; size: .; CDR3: CASSPMYSGGNQPQHF; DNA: TGTGCCAGCTCACCAATGTACTCAGGGGGCAATCAGCCCCAGCATTTT
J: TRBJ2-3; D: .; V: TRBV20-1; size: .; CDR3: CSARLTDTQYF; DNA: TGCAGTGCTCGACTGACAGATACGCAGTATTTT
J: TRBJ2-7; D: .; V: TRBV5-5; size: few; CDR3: CASSLAALSYEQYF; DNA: TGTGCCAGCAGCTTGGCCGCGCTTTCCTACGAGCAGTACTTC
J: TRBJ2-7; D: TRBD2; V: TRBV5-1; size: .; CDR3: CASSLVASGNPYEQYF; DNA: TGCGCCAGCAGCTTGGTAGCTAGCGGGAACCCCTACGAGCAGTACTTC
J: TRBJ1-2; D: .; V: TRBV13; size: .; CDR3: CASSTGEWGYTF; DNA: TGTGCCAGCAGTACGGGGGAGTGGGGCTACACCTTC
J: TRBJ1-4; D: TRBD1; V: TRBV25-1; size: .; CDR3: CASSFPGTGYEKLFF; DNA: TGTGCCAGCAGTTTTCCCGGGACAGGGTATGAAAAACTGTTTTTT
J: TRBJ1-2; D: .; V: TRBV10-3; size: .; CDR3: CASEGGANYGYTF; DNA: TGTGCCAGCGAGGGAGGAGCTAACTATGGCTACACCTTC
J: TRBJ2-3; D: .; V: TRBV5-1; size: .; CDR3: CASSLRQGTDTQYF; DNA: TGCGCCAGCAGCTTGCGACAGGGCACAGATACGCAGTATTTT
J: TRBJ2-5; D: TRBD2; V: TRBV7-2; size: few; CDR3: CASSWAGGRVGETQYF; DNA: TGTGCCAGCAGCTGGGCGGGGGGCCGAGTCGGTGAGACCCAGTACTTC
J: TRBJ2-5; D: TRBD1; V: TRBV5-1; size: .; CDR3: CASSPQPRQGYGETQYF; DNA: TGCGCCAGCAGCCCCCAACCTCGACAGGGTTACGGGGAGACCCAGTACTTC
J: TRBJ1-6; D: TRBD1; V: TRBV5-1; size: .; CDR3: CASGQDGDSPLHF; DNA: TGCGCCAGCGGACAGGACGGAGATTCACCCCTCCACTTT
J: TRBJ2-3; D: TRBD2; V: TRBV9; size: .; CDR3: CASSVVSGGGPDTQYF; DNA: TGTGCCAGCAGCGTAGTAAGCGGGGGCGGGCCAGATACGCAGTATTTT
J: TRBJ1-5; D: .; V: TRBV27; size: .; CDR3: CASSLFQGSQPQHF; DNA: TGTGCCAGCAGTTTATTTCAGGGAAGTCAGCCCCAGCATTTT
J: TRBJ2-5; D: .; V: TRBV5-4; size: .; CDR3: CASSLLNSEETQYF; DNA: TGTGCCAGCAGCTTGTTGAACTCCGAAGAGACCCAGTACTTC
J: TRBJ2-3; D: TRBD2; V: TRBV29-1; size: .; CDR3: CSVGVRGAVDTQYF; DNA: TGCAGCGTTGGTGTGCGGGGGGCCGTCGATACGCAGTATTTT
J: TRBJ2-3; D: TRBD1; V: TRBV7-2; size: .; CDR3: CASSLPRGPRTDTQYF; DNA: TGTGCCAGCAGCTTACCGAGGGGGCCTCGCACAGATACGCAGTATTTT
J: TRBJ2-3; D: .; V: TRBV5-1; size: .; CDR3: CASSFRQGWTDTQYF; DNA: TGCGCCAGCAGCTTTCGTCAGGGTTGGACAGATACGCAGTATTTT
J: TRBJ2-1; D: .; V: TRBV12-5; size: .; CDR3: CASGFIAAQFF; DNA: TGTGCTAGTGGTTTCATAGCGGCGCAGTTCTTC
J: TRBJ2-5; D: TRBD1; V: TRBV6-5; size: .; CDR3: CASSGTGAGQETQYF; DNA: TGTGCCAGCAGTGGGACAGGGGCGGGCCAAGAGACCCAGTACTTC
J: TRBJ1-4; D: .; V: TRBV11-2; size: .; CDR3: CASSRMGGANEKLFF; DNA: TGTGCCAGCAGCCGCATGGGAGGGGCTAATGAAAAACTGTTTTTT